The 10 T cell receptor beta chains given below trace back to one sample, sequenced in a study of blood T cell repertoires in COVID-19. Clones were read by immunoSEQ multiplex PCR, and TCRdb kept only the in-frame ones, dropping some. The sample consists of 200,000 or so clones, roughly three quarters of them appearing once. Sequencing input: peripheral blood. The receptors stem from a man in his 60s with active or convalescent COVID-19.

The gene calls are TRBV24-1 and TRBJ2-3; D not resolved. V lost 4 bases and J lost 4, with 8 bases in between. This CDR3 is built from 13 residues. Germline V gene lookup returns CDR1 KGHDR and CDR2 SFDVKD. CDR3 coding DNA: TGTGCCACCAGTGACCCGAGTTCAGATACGCAGTATTTT. This translates into CATSDPSSDTQYF.

This CDR3 reads CASSEYVGQGSEAFF. The CDR3 DNA is TGTGCCAGCAGTGAATATGTGGGACAGGGGAGTGAAGCTTTCTTT. The chain recombines TRBV25-1 with TRBJ1-1, with TRBD1 matching 10 bases. CDR1 and CDR2 from the germline V gene are MGHDK and SYGVNS. CDR3 length equals 15 residues. The J segment lost 7 bases and the V segment lost 0 bases, leaving 5 bases of the junction unmatched.

This rearrangement joins TRBV28 to TRBJ1-5; D may be TRBD1 (6 bases). Trimming removed 5 bases from V and 3 bases from J, with 20 bases in between. CDR3 length: 17 amino acids. Germline values: CDR1 MDHEN, CDR2 SYDVKM. The CDR3 loop is CASSPWPRGGNNQPQHF. As DNA, the CDR3 is TGTGCCAGCAGTCCTTGGCCAAGGGGGGGAAACAATCAGCCCCAGCATTTT. Full variable domain (rest looked up from reference TRBV28 and TRBJ1-5): DVKVTQSSRYLVKRTGEKVFLECVQDMDHENMFWYRQDPGLGLRLIYFSYDVKMKEKGDIPEGYSVSREKKERFSLILESASTNQTSMYLCASSPWPRGGNNQPQHFGDGTRLSIL.

The rearrangement joins TRBV28 to TRBJ1-1; D is uncertain. Trimming pared 2 bases from V and 1 base from J, leaving 5 bases between. Germline CDR1 MDHEN, CDR2 SYDVKM. CDR3 length: 13 residues. CDR3 coding DNA: TGTGCCAGCAGTTTAGGCAAGAACACTGAAGCTTTCTTT. Translated, it gives CASSLGKNTEAFF.

V is TRBV30 and J is TRBJ1-1; the D gene is possibly TRBD1 (6 bases). CDR1 GTSNPN and CDR2 SVGIG come from the germline V gene (reference sequence). CDR3 length equals 14 residues. Trimming cost V 4 bases and J 3 bases, with 15 bases left between them. CDR3 amino acids: CAWTLGGADTEAFF. The DNA of the CDR3 is TGTGCCTGGACCCTCGGGGGGGCGGACACTGAAGCTTTCTTT.

V gene TRBV27 combines with J gene TRBJ2-7; 13 positions agree with TRBD2. Germline-derived CDR1 and CDR2 are MNHEY and SMNVEV (reference sequence). This CDR3 has 17 residues. V gave up 5 bases and J gave up 3 bases; unmatched junction bases: 10. In nucleotides, the CDR3 is TGTGCCAGCAGTCCCGTACGGACTAGCGGGAGCCTCTACGAGCAGTACTTC. The encoded protein is CASSPVRTSGSLYEQYF.

This chain connects TRBV29-1 to TRBJ2-4; 11 nucleotides match TRBD1. V dropped 1 base and J dropped 9; count of bases not matched to a gene: 2. The CDR3 is made up of 13 amino acids. Germline lookup yields CDR1 SQVTM and CDR2 ANQGSEA. The CDR3 sequence is CSVEGTGGSIQYF. The CDR3 DNA is TGCAGCGTTGAAGGGACAGGGGGCAGCATTCAGTACTTC.

This clone was seen once. The gene calls are TRBV5-5 and TRBJ2-5; possibly TRBD2 for D (7 bases). This CDR3 is built from 14 residues. Trimming pared 3 bases from V and 5 bases from J, leaving 14 bases between. Germline V gives CDR1 SGHKS, CDR2 YYEKEE (reference sequence). Here the CDR3 reads CASSSNTGGETQYF. The CDR3 nucleotides are TGTGCCAGCAGCTCTAATACGGGGGGCGAGACCCAGTACTTC.

The chain employs TRBV7-9 and TRBJ1-1, with D possibly matching TRBD1 (5 bases). CDR1 is SEHNR and CDR2 is FQNEAQ in the germline V gene (reference sequence). V was clipped by 5 bases and J by 8 bases, with 12 bases between them. The CDR3 is made up of 12 amino acids. The CDR3: CASSRSGLEAFF. CDR3 DNA: TGTGCCAGCAGCCGGTCAGGGTTGGAAGCTTTCTTT.

The chain couples TRBV5-1 to TRBJ2-3; 8 bases agree with TRBD2. With 0 bases clipped from V and 6 bases from J, the junction kept 3 bases outside the gene matches. The CDR3 runs 14 residues. From germline, CDR1 is SGHRS and CDR2 YFSETQ. The CDR3 nucleotides are TGCGCCAGCAGCTTGGGAGCGGGAGAGGATACGCAGTATTTT. Protein sequence: CASSLGAGEDTQYF.